These 13 T cell receptor beta chains originate from one sample sequenced in a study of T cell responses to AZD1222 COVID-19 vaccine. Assay used: immunoSEQ multiplex PCR; TCRdb lists only in-frame clones, some missing. This sample carries about 140,000 clones, 91% of them seen once, and the ten largest clones take approximately 2.6%. This specimen was peripheral blood, taken on day 0 of AZD1222 vaccination. The receptor source for this set is an adult in good health.

J is TRBJ1-1 and V is TRBV12-3 or TRBV12-4, with D tentatively TRBD1 (5 bases). The CDR3 is made up of 12 amino acids. V shed 4 bases and J shed 9 bases, with 12 bases lying between them. CDR3 sequence (DNA): TGTGCCAGCAGTTACCCCGGGACTCAAGCTTTCTTT. Encoded protein: CASSYPGTQAFF.

J is TRBJ1-2 and V is TRBV9; D is undetermined. Germline loops: CDR1 SGDLS, CDR2 YYNGEE. This CDR3 has 13 residues. The V end lost 0 bases, the J end lost 0 bases, and 3 bases lay between the germline ends. The CDR3 spells CASSVVTNYGYTF. DNA for the CDR3: TGTGCCAGCAGCGTAGTTACTAACTATGGCTACACCTTC.

The chain combines TRBV7-9 with TRBJ2-1; D is unclear. Looked up from germline, CDR1 is SEHNR and CDR2 is FQNEAQ (reference sequence). The CDR3 sequence is 15 residues long. The germline V and J ends were trimmed by 2 bases and 6 bases, with 14 bases remaining between them. CDR3 in DNA: TGTGCCAGCAGCTTAATCGACGGATACAGCAATGAGCAGTTCTTC. Its protein product is CASSLIDGYSNEQFF.

The chain joins TRBV4-3 to TRBJ2-5; 10 bases agree with TRBD1. J was trimmed by 3 bases and V by 3 bases; bases with no gene match: 1. Germline CDR1 LGHNA, CDR2 YSLEER. The CDR3 spans 14 residues. CDR3 sequence: CASSHGTGEETQYF. In nucleotides, the CDR3 is TGCGCCAGCAGCCATGGGACAGGGGAAGAGACCCAGTACTTC.

This clone was counted once. The gene calls are TRBV9 and TRBJ2-1; 10 bases line up with TRBD2. Germline-derived CDR1 and CDR2 are SGDLS and YYNGEE. The CDR3 is made up of 15 amino acids. V was clipped by 4 bases and J by 5 bases; unmatched bases: 6. CDR3 DNA: TGTGCCAGCAGCTCGAGCGGGGGGGCCCACAATGAGCAGTTCTTC. Residues: CASSSSGGAHNEQFF.

The J gene is TRBJ2-5, the V gene TRBV5-4; D ambiguous. CDR3 length equals 14 residues. The V end lost 3 bases, the J end lost 0 bases, and 9 bases lay between the germline ends. The V gene's germline CDR1 is SGHNT and CDR2 YYREEE (reference sequence). Here the CDR3 reads CASSSTDHQETQYF. The CDR3 DNA sequence: TGTGCCAGCAGCTCGACGGACCACCAAGAGACCCAGTACTTC.

This chain connects TRBV12-3 or TRBV12-4 to TRBJ2-7; D not resolved. This CDR3 has 11 amino acids. Trimming pared 3 bases from V and 3 bases from J, leaving 3 bases between. DNA of the CDR3: TGTGCCAGCAGTTTCAACTACGAGCAGTACTTC. This sequence encodes CASSFNYEQYF.

This clone appeared a few times. V usage is TRBV6-1 and J usage is TRBJ1-1; a weak D match, TRBD1 (5 bases). The V and J ends lost 2 bases and 5 bases respectively, with 12 bases between them. The CDR3 extends over 14 amino acids. From germline, CDR1 is MNHNS and CDR2 SASEGT. The CDR3 protein is CASSETWGATEAFF. The CDR3 bases are TGTGCCAGCAGTGAAACATGGGGCGCGACTGAAGCTTTCTTT.

The DNA for the CDR3 is TGCGCCAGCAGCCTAACAAGCTTGGTGGGGAGCTCCTATAATTCACCCCTCCACTTT. Translating it yields CASSLTSLVGSSYNSPLHF. The rearrangement links TRBV5-1 to TRBJ1-6; D unresolved. CDR1 and CDR2 from the germline V gene are SGHRS and YFSETQ. Trimming removed 4 bases at V and 0 bases at J, with 20 bases between. The CDR3 sequence is 19 residues long.

This clone was seen a handful of times. The CDR3 DNA sequence: TGCAGCGTTTTGACGGCTTTATCCCACAATGAGCAGTTCTTC. Translating gives CSVLTALSHNEQFF. This chain uses TRBV29-1 with TRBJ2-1; D gene ambiguous. In germline, CDR1 is SQVTM, CDR2 ANQGSEA. Trimming took off 5 bases at V and 5 bases at J, with 16 bases between the two ends. The CDR3 sequence is 14 residues long.

The V and J genes are TRBV19 and TRBJ1-1; 7 bases are shared with TRBD1. The germline V gene has CDR1 LNHDA and CDR2 SQIVND (reference sequence). V shed 7 bases and J 5 bases; nucleotides not matched to a gene: 4. This CDR3 spans 12 amino acids. DNA for the CDR3: TGTGCCAGTACTTCAGGGGGGACTGAAGCTTTCTTT. Translating it yields CASTSGGTEAFF. Complete variable domain (other parts from reference TRBV19 and TRBJ1-1): DGGITQSPKYLFRKEGQNVTLSCEQNLNHDAMYWYRQDPGQGLRLIYYSQIVNDFQKGDIAEGYSVSREKKESFPLTVTSAQKNPTAFYLCASTSGGTEAFFGQGTRLTVV.

A remark on this clone: Other DNA sequences in this specimen translate into the identical CDR3. The genes are TRBV9 and TRBJ2-7; the D is unclear. The germline V and J ends were trimmed by 0 bases and 1 base, with 5 bases remaining between them. Germline CDR1 reads SGDLS; CDR2 reads YYNGEE. The CDR3 covers 13 residues. The CDR3 reads CASSVGGSYEQYF. CDR3 DNA sequence: TGTGCCAGCAGCGTAGGGGGTTCCTACGAGCAGTACTTC.

The chain employs TRBV4-2 and TRBJ2-5; D could derive from TRBD1 or TRBD2 (5 bases each). Germline CDR1 and CDR2: LGHNA and YNFKEQ. V dropped 3 bases and J dropped 5 bases, with 13 bases sitting between them. This CDR3 has 14 amino acids. For the CDR3, the DNA is TGTGCCAGCAGCCAGGGTATGGGGGTGGAGACCCAGTACTTC. Translated, it gives CASSQGMGVETQYF.